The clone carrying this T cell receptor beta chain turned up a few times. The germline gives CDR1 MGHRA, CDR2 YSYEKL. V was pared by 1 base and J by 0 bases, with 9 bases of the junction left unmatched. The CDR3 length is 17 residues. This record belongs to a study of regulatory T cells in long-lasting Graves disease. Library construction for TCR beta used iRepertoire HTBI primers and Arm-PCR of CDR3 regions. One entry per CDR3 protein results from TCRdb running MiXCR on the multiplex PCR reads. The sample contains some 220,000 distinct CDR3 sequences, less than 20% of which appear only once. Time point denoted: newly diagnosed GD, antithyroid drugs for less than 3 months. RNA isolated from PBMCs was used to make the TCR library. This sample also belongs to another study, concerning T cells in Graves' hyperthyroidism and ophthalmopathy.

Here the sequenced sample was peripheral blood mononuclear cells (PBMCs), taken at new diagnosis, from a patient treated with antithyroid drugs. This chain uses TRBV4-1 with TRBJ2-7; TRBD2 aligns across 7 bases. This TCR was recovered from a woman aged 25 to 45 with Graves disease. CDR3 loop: CASSQVASGGPSYEQYF. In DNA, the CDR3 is TGCGCCAGCAGCCAAGTGGCTAGCGGAGGCCCCTCCTACGAGCAGTACTTC.